These T cell receptor beta chains were read from a single sample in a study of T cell repertoires in cytomegalovirus infection. Their cognate antigens are unknown. One entry per CDR3 protein, called by TCRdb with MiXCR from the reads. The sample records a few hundred thousand distinct CDR3 sequences, 35% to 50% being singletons. The source was cultured PBMCs, collected from culture after CMV antigen stimulation. All receptors come from a human donor in good health (CMV status not recorded). Some clones in this sample may be carry-over from other donors' samples. The conserved cysteine and the conserved F or W are not part of the CDR3 here. The order of the fields is V gene, J gene, CDR3 protein.

v_call: TRBV5-6
j_call: TRBJ2-3
cdr3_aa: ASSLEGGRTDTQY

v_call: TRBV7-6
j_call: TRBJ1-6
cdr3_aa: ASSLLRNSPLH

v_call: TRBV7-6
j_call: TRBJ2-5
cdr3_aa: ASSLGSRGETQY

v_call: TRBV19
j_call: TRBJ2-7
cdr3_aa: ASSRLAGDEQY

v_call: TRBV7-2
j_call: TRBJ1-5
cdr3_aa: ASSRRGTRFASNQPQH

v_call: TRBV20-1
j_call: TRBJ1-1
cdr3_aa: SALRRDGAF

v_call: TRBV7-8
j_call: TRBJ2-7
cdr3_aa: ASSLGRGDTDRQY

v_call: TRBV15
j_call: TRBJ2-4
cdr3_aa: ATSRDKATKNIQY

v_call: TRBV19
j_call: TRBJ1-1
cdr3_aa: ASSIVSVRSEAF

v_call: TRBV5-1
j_call: TRBJ1-5
cdr3_aa: ASSVNTGEGQPQH

v_call: TRBV15
j_call: TRBJ2-5
cdr3_aa: ATSTPDRGSQETQY

v_call: TRBV12-3/TRBV12-4
j_call: TRBJ2-1
cdr3_aa: AILLGPRGYNEQF

v_call: TRBV5-4
j_call: TRBJ2-4
cdr3_aa: ASSLAAGENIQY

v_call: TRBV12-3/TRBV12-4
j_call: TRBJ2-5
cdr3_aa: ASSPPPPGTKY

v_call: TRBV20-1
j_call: TRBJ1-1
cdr3_aa: SALTGQGGTEAF

v_call: TRBV7-2
j_call: TRBJ2-5
cdr3_aa: ASSANQGRETQY

v_call: TRBV2
j_call: TRBJ1-1
cdr3_aa: ASSIQGANTEAF

v_call: TRBV7-8
j_call: TRBJ1-1
cdr3_aa: ASSLAAGNTEAF

v_call: TRBV2
j_call: TRBJ2-5
cdr3_aa: GSGGNQETQY

v_call: TRBV7-9
j_call: TRBJ1-4
cdr3_aa: ASAPRESTNEKLF

v_call: TRBV7-6
j_call: TRBJ2-5
cdr3_aa: ASSWTRQETQY

v_call: TRBV20-1
j_call: TRBJ2-5
cdr3_aa: SAPRLAGGGETQY

v_call: TRBV7-9
j_call: TRBJ2-3
cdr3_aa: ASSNRGFTDTQY

v_call: TRBV5-4
j_call: TRBJ2-5
cdr3_aa: ASSLPGGQETQY

v_call: TRBV7-2
j_call: TRBJ2-1
cdr3_aa: ASSPHLDRGGNEQF

v_call: TRBV4-1
j_call: TRBJ1-5
cdr3_aa: ASSQGRPGTGLQPQH

v_call: TRBV10-1
j_call: TRBJ2-7
cdr3_aa: ASSPTSGGYYEQY

v_call: TRBV7-8
j_call: TRBJ2-3
cdr3_aa: ASSLEGAGTDTQY

v_call: TRBV7-2
j_call: TRBJ1-1
cdr3_aa: ASSSLKTGGFTEAF

v_call: TRBV5-6
j_call: TRBJ1-5
cdr3_aa: ASSLYPNYNQPQH

v_call: TRBV7-9
j_call: TRBJ2-6
cdr3_aa: ASSIVTGANVLT

v_call: TRBV23-1
j_call: TRBJ2-1
cdr3_aa: ASRQRRIDNEQF

v_call: TRBV19
j_call: TRBJ1-2
cdr3_aa: ATRDRRHGYT

v_call: TRBV19
j_call: TRBJ2-7
cdr3_aa: ASSWAESYEQY

v_call: TRBV7-9
j_call: TRBJ2-7
cdr3_aa: ASSLAGSTEQY

v_call: TRBV20-1
j_call: TRBJ2-1
cdr3_aa: SARDPASGYNEQF

v_call: TRBV20-1
j_call: TRBJ2-3
cdr3_aa: SARPGAGRGPTDTQY

v_call: TRBV7-2
j_call: TRBJ2-5
cdr3_aa: ASSPLRSTNQETQY

v_call: TRBV12-3/TRBV12-4
j_call: TRBJ2-3
cdr3_aa: ASAGRRSTDTQY

v_call: TRBV7-6
j_call: TRBJ2-3
cdr3_aa: ASSLGETSTDTQY

v_call: TRBV4-1
j_call: TRBJ1-4
cdr3_aa: ASSQESLGQANEKLF

v_call: TRBV19
j_call: TRBJ2-1
cdr3_aa: ASSIAGIDNEQF

v_call: TRBV7-9
j_call: TRBJ1-2
cdr3_aa: ASSSDRYYGYT

v_call: TRBV12-3/TRBV12-4
j_call: TRBJ2-3
cdr3_aa: ASSLGLAGASDTQY

v_call: TRBV7-2
j_call: TRBJ2-3
cdr3_aa: ASFLRGSTDTQY

v_call: TRBV14
j_call: TRBJ2-7
cdr3_aa: ASSQGKGLAGGPWYEQY

v_call: TRBV19
j_call: TRBJ2-3
cdr3_aa: ASSIGSTDTQY

v_call: TRBV5-4
j_call: TRBJ2-3
cdr3_aa: AGSDRGRTDTQY

v_call: TRBV7-8
j_call: TRBJ2-4
cdr3_aa: ASSPNRWRQAKNIQY

v_call: TRBV7-8
j_call: TRBJ1-5
cdr3_aa: ASSLSARNQPQH

v_call: TRBV7-8
j_call: TRBJ2-5
cdr3_aa: ASSRSGPRQGARETQY

v_call: TRBV7-2
j_call: TRBJ2-1
cdr3_aa: ASSSDYGNEQF

v_call: TRBV19
j_call: TRBJ2-7
cdr3_aa: ARHLPERGLNMTYEQY